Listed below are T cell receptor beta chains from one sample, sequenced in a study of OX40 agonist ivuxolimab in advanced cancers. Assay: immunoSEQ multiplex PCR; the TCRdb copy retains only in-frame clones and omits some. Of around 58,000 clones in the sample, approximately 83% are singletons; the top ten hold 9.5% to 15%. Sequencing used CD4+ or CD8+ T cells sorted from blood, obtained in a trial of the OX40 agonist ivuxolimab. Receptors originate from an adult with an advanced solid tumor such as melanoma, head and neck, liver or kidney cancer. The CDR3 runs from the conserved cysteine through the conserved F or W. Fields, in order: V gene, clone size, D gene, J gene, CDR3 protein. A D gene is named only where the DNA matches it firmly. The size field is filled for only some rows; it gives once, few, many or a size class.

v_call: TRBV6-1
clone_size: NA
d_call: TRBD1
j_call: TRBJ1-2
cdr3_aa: CASSTGQGAGGYTF

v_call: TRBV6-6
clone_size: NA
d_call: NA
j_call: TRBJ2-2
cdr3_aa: CASTRDVGGAAGELFF

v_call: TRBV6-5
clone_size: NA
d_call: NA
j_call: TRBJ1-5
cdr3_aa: CASSYPQVNQPQHF

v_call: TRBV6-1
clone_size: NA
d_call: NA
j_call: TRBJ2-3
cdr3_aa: CASSDKHLEGDTQYF

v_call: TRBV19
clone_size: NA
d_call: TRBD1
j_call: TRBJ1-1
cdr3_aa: CASSTGGRTEAFF

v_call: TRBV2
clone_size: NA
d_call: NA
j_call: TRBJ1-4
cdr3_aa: CASLGEKLFF

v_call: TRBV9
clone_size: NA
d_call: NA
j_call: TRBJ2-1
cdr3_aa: CASSVEGNEQFF

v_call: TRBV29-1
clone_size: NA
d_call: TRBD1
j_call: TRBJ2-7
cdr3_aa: CSVTLRTGEYEQYF

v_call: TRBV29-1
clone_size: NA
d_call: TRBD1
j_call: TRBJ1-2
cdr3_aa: CSARDRTNYGYTF

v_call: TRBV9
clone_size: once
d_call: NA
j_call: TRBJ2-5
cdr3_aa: CASSAGHTGSGETQYF

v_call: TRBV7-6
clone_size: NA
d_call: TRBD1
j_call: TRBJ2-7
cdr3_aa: CASSLNPGQGIHEQYF

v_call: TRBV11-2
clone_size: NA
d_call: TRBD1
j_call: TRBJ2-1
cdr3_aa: CASSHGTGYNEQFF

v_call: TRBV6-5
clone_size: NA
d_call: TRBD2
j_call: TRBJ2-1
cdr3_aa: CASSPLAGGPGCVF

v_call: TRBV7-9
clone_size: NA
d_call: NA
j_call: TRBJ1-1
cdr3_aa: CASSLSNTEAFF

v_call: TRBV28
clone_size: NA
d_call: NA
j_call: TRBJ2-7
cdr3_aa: CASTWDTAYEQYF

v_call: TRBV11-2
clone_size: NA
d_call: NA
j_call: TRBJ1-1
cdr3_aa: CASSLGTGGRQSTEAFF

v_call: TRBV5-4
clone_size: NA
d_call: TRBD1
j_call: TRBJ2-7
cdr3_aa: CASSLRTGREQYF

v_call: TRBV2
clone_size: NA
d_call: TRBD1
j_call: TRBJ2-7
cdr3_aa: CASGGQGDYEQYF

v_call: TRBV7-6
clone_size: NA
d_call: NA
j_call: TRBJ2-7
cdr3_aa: CASRGPDKQYF

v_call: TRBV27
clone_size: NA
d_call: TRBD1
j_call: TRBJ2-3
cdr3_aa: CASSSPGTGSDTQYF

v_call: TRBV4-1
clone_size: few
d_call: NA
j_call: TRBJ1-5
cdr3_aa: CASSATVSQPQHF

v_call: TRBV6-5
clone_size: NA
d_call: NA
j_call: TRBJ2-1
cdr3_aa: CASSYLPVREQFF

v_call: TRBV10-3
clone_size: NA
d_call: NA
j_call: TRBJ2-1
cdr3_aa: CAIQPFETQLHNEQFF

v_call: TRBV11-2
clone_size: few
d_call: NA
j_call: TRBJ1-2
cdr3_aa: CASSLGPGGYTF

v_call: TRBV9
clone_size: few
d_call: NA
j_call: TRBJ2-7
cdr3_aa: CASSVAGDPSSYEQYF

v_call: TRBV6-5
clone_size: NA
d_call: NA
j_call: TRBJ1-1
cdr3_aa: CATLGVSTEAFF

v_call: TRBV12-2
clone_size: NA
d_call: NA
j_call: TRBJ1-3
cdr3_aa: CASRLEKGLSGNTIYF

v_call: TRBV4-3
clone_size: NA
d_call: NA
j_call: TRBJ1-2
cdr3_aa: CASSQDRGNNYGYTF

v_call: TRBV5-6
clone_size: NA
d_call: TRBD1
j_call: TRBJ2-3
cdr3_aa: CASSPGQGAPDTQYF

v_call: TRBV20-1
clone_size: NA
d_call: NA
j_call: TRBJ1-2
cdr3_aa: CSAAGPSGYTF

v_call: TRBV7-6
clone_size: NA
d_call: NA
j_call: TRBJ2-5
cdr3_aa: CASSLAWDQETQYF

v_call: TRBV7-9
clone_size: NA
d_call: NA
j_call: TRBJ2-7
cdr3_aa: CASSLVPNYEQYF

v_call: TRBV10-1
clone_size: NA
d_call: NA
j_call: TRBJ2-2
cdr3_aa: CASSDREDTGELFF

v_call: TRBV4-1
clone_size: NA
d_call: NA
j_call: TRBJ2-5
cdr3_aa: CASSLVPGPGWETQYF

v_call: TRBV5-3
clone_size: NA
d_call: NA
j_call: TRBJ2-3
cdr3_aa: CARSRPTDTQYF

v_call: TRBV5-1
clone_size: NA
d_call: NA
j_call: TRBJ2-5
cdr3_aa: CASSSEGVFKETQYF

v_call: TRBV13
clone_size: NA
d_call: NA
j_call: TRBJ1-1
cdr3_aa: CASSWGLSTEAFF

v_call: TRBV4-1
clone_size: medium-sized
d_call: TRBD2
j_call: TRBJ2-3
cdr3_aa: CASSQETSSTDTQYF

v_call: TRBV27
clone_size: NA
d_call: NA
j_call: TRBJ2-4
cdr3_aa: CASSFSGQLAKNIQYF

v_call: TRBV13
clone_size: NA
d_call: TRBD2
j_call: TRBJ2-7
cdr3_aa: CASSHSTSFHEQYF

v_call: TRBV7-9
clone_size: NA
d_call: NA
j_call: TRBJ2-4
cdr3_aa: CASSFGQNNIQYF

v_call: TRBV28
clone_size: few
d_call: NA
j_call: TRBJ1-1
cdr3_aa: CASSFSGTLNTEAFF

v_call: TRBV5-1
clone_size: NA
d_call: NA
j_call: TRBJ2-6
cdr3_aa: CASSSYSSGANVLTF

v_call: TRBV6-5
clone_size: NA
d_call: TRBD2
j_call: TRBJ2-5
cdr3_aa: CASSPGGQETQYF

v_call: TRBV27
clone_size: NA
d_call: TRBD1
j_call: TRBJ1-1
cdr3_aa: CASSPRDRLKAFF

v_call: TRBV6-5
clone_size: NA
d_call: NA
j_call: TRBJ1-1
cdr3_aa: CASSYHPQTEAFF

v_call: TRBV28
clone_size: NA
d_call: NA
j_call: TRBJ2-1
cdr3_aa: CASSLFQGKNEQFF

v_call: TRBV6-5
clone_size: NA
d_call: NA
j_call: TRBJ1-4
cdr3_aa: CASSYTGGLDNEKLFF

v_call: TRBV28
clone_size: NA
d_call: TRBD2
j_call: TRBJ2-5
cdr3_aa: CATLFPGGAERETQYF

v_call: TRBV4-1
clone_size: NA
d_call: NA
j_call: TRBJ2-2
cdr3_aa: CASSHYGGSTGELFF

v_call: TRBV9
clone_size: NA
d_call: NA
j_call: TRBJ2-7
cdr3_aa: CASSPGDLYEQYF

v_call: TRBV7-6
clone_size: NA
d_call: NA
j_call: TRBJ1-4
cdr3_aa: CASSLSLQGHATNEKLFF